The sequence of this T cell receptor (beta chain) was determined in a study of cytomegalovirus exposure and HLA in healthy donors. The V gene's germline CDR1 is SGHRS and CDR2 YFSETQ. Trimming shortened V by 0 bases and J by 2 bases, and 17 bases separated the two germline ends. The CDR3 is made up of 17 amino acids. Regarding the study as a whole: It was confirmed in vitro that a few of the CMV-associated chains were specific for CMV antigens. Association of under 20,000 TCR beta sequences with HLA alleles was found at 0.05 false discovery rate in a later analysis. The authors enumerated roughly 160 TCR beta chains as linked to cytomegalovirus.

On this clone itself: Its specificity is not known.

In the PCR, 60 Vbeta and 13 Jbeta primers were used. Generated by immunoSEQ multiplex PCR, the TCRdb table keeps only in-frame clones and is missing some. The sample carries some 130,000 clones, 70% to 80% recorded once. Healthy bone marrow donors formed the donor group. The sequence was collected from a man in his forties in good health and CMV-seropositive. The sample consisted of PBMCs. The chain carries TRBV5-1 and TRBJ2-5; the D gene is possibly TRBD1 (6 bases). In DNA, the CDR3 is TGCGCCAGCAGCTTGGGGCCCGCCCGGGGACATCAAGAGACCCAGTACTTC. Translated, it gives CASSLGPARGHQETQYF.